Sequencing of this T cell receptor (beta chain) was carried out in a study of blood T cell repertoires in COVID-19. A single count supports this clone. V was cut by 2 bases and J by 1 base, with 18 bases left in between. Germline V gene lookup returns CDR1 LGHNA and CDR2 YSLEER. The CDR3 totals 18 residues. Original processing methods: Reference gene primer amplification gave estimated nucleated cell counts. TCRdb's copy holds only in-frame clones and misses some; the assay was immunoSEQ multiplex PCR. V, J and clone size are those of that table, while D and trimming were read from the DNA. The sample shows about 71,000 clones, over 75% of them seen only once.

The origin of this receptor is a human donor in a cohort sampled during active COVID-19. The chain employs TRBV4-3 and TRBJ2-4; D is possibly TRBD2 (6 bases). What was sequenced was peripheral blood. CDR3 protein: CASSQKLGTPSAKNIQYF. Here the CDR3 DNA reads TGCGCCAGCAGCCAAAAACTCGGGACTCCCTCGGCCAAAAACATTCAGTACTTC.